This TCR beta chain was recovered during a study of blood T cells in healthy people across ages (dated by TCRdb to between 2014 and 2017). For context, the study as a whole: Template switching captured roughly one uniquely barcoded TCR beta cDNA molecule per two T cells in model experiments. The donors were divided into four age groups: young (average approximately 16 years), middle-aged (approximately 39), aged (approximately 62) and long-lived (approximately 74). The study analyzed two additional independent replicas of 1 million unique cDNA reads from the same blood draw for two donors, one aged 18 to 30 and one aged 80 or older. To track age-related changes in TCR beta repertoire diversity, the study relied on deep sequencing normalized with unique cDNA molecular identifiers. To avoid experimental bias, donors of different ages were distributed randomly across sequencing lanes. What the work shows at the level of the full study, not this receptor alone: Total diversity estimates from one million sequenced T cells were considered lower bounds and underestimates. The percentage of naive T cells measured by flow cytometry correlated strongly with observed TCR beta diversity. As age increased, observed TCR beta diversity per million T cells dropped in a roughly linear way, and a significant reduction was already evident by age approximately 40. Compared with the aged group, the long-lived group had more naive CD4+ T cells, fewer expanded clones and increased TCR diversity, suggesting age selection. Since profiling was done on bulk unsorted PBMCs, naive and antigen-experienced compartments could not be conclusively compared. Because the CMV infection status of the donors was unknown, age-related changes in expanded clonotypes may potentially have been confounded.

The cysteine opens and the phenylalanine closes a CDR3 of 14 amino acids. CDR3 DNA is the only sequence kept; it has 42 bases, read in frame from the first base. CDR1 is given as SGHVS and CDR2 as FQNEAQ, both from the germline V gene. The roughly 39 donors, aged roughly 6 to 95 years, were systemically healthy Caucasian individuals from Russia. Each donor gave about 10 milliliters of peripheral blood, drawn into EDTA-treated Vacutainer tubes. Ficoll-Paque density-gradient centrifugation was used to isolate PBMCs, with at least 6 million per sample. Trizol reagent was used to extract total RNA from the PBMCs, yielding at least 5 micrograms per sample. For every donor, flow cytometry on a PBMC aliquot measured the percentage of naive CD45RAhigh/CD27high T cells. This clonotype was seen only a few times. It has no known antigen specificity. The germline gene is not matched at one end of the junction; a read error may be the cause.

The protocol used for the library was 5' RACE. Sequencing instrument: Illumina HiSeq 2500. The second PCR ran for roughly 6 to 11 cycles and used a J-beta primer mix along with a sample-barcoded 5' primer. A unique molecular identifier was introduced onto each TCR beta cDNA molecule by a template-switch 5' adaptor carrying 12 random nucleotides. Each sample yielded at least 2.5 million CDR3-containing paired-end reads. First-strand cDNA synthesis was performed from all RNA using the Mint cDNA synthesis kit, with priming by a TRBC-specific oligonucleotide. Following uracil-DNA glycosylase treatment, a first 18-cycle PCR with universal primers M1SS and BC2_uni_R was performed on all cDNA. For the original study's pipeline: Normalization of each sample was performed by random selection of 1 million high-quality reads, each carrying a distinct molecular identifier. Instead of being binned into consensus sequences, reads with shared molecular identifiers were discarded. MiTCR, with a Q25 quality threshold and the strictest error-elimination algorithm, was used for CDR3 identification, clonotype clustering and error correction. A nonparametric unseen species model with Euler transformation was used to estimate a lower bound on total TCR beta diversity. Using fastp at Q25 and MiXCR, TCRdb reprocessed the public reads and kept productive beta chains. Rows are combined by CDR3 protein, so each entry shows the most common genes and DNA. The V and J calls and clone size come from TCRdb's table, not from the authors' own analysis. The sample profile shows about 1.7 million distinct CDR3 sequences; 28% of them were found once. In total, the top ten clones hold 7.7% of the sample.

The sequencing sample was made of blood. The clonotype originates from a woman aged 30 to 39 in good health. The sequence links TRBV7-8 to TRBJ2-7; possibly the D gene is TRBD1, per 5 matching bases. The DNA sequence follows: TGTGCCAGCAGCGTAGCAGGGTTGGAAGGGGAGCAGTACTTC. Protein translation: CASSVAGLEGEQYF.